These T cell receptor beta chains were read from a single sample in a study of cytomegalovirus exposure and HLA in healthy donors. Measured with immunoSEQ multiplex PCR; TCRdb has only the in-frame clones, and not every one. The profile shows about 160,000 clones, 70% to 90% of them singletons. The sample consisted of PBMCs. Receptors were obtained from a woman under 40 in good health and CMV-seronegative. Both conserved end residues are part of each CDR3. The order of the fields is CDR3 protein, CDR3 DNA, clone size, J gene, V gene, D gene. A D gene is named only where the DNA matches it firmly. Size is omitted from some rows. Given values are once, few, many or a class for expanded clones.

CDR3: CAWSVRGGVELFF; DNA: TGTGCCTGGAGTGTACGTGGAGGGGTGGAGCTGTTTTTT; size: once; J: TRBJ2-2; V: TRBV30; D: .
CDR3: CASSYSLTQGHNEQFF; DNA: TGTGCCAGCAGTTACTCGCTTACGCAGGGGCACAATGAGCAGTTCTTC; size: .; J: TRBJ2-1; V: TRBV6-5; D: .
CDR3: CASSQGLAGESWRFYNEQFF; DNA: TGTGCCAGCAGCCAAGGACTAGCGGGAGAGAGCTGGCGGTTCTACAATGAGCAGTTCTTC; size: .; J: TRBJ2-1; V: TRBV14; D: TRBD2
CDR3: CASSWGGHTNYEQYF; DNA: TGTGCCAGCAGTTGGGGGGGGCACACTAACTACGAGCAGTACTTC; size: .; J: TRBJ2-7; V: TRBV27; D: .
CDR3: CARSSPRTSGSRRGKNIQYF; DNA: TGTGCCAGAAGCTCCCCTCGGACTAGCGGGAGTAGAAGGGGCAAAAACATTCAGTACTTC; size: .; J: TRBJ2-4; V: TRBV5-3; D: TRBD2
CDR3: CASSQLAGGHNEQFF; DNA: TGTGCCAGCAGTCAACTAGCGGGGGGACACAATGAGCAGTTCTTC; size: .; J: TRBJ2-1; V: TRBV6-5; D: TRBD2
CDR3: CSVARRTGGPETQYF; DNA: TGCAGCGTTGCCAGACGGACAGGAGGGCCAGAGACCCAGTACTTC; size: .; J: TRBJ2-5; V: TRBV29-1; D: .
CDR3: CASRKEASAHNEQFF; DNA: TGTGCCAGCAGAAAGGAGGCTAGCGCGCACAATGAGCAGTTCTTC; size: .; J: TRBJ2-1; V: TRBV11-2; D: .
CDR3: CASSLDYYNEQFF; DNA: TGTGCCAGCAGCTTGGACTATTACAATGAGCAGTTCTTC; size: .; J: TRBJ2-1; V: TRBV5-4; D: .
CDR3: CATSSEDRAAEKLFF; DNA: TGTGCCACCAGCAGTGAGGACAGGGCAGCCGAAAAACTGTTTTTT; size: .; J: TRBJ1-4; V: TRBV15; D: TRBD1
CDR3: CASSLTSGTDTQYF; DNA: TGTGCCAGCAGCTTGACTAGCGGCACAGATACGCAGTATTTT; size: .; J: TRBJ2-3; V: TRBV7-3; D: TRBD2
CDR3: CASSPSSTEAFF; DNA: TGTGCCAGCAGCCCGTCGTCGACTGAAGCTTTCTTT; size: .; J: TRBJ1-1; V: TRBV11-2; D: .
CDR3: CASSRVGGQGVSYNSPLHF; DNA: TGTGCCAGTAGTCGGGTGGGCGGACAGGGAGTCTCCTATAATTCACCCCTCCACTTT; size: once; J: TRBJ1-6; V: TRBV19; D: TRBD1
CDR3: CASSYSGGGSAYEQYF; DNA: TGTGCCAGCAGTTACTCGGGGGGAGGGTCCGCCTACGAGCAGTACTTC; size: .; J: TRBJ2-7; V: TRBV6-5; D: TRBD2
CDR3: CASSSRLVRRGTGELFF; DNA: TGTGCCAGCAGCTCCAGACTAGTCCGGCGAGGGACCGGGGAGCTGTTTTTT; size: .; J: TRBJ2-2; V: TRBV5-6; D: .
CDR3: CASSKQGTNTEAFF; DNA: TGTGCCAGCAGCAAACAGGGCACGAACACTGAAGCTTTCTTT; size: .; J: TRBJ1-1; V: TRBV7-2; D: .
CDR3: CSVGSRQGRGSYEAFF; DNA: TGCAGCGTTGGTTCCCGACAGGGCCGGGGGTCGTATGAAGCTTTCTTT; size: .; J: TRBJ1-1; V: TRBV29-1; D: TRBD1
CDR3: CASSEIRRAANEKLFF; DNA: TGTGCCAGCAGTGAAATTAGGAGAGCGGCTAATGAAAAACTGTTTTTT; size: few; J: TRBJ1-4; V: TRBV6-1; D: .
CDR3: CASSPQGRDSPLHF; DNA: TGCGCCAGCAGCCCCCAGGGTCGGGATTCACCCCTCCACTTT; size: .; J: TRBJ1-6; V: TRBV5-1; D: .
CDR3: CASSSPQSYEQYF; DNA: TGTGCCAGCAGTTCCCCACAAAGCTACGAGCAGTACTTC; size: .; J: TRBJ2-7; V: TRBV5-4; D: .
CDR3: CAWSPEGTWEKLFF; DNA: TGTGCCTGGAGCCCGGAGGGGACTTGGGAAAAACTGTTTTTT; size: .; J: TRBJ1-4; V: TRBV30; D: .
CDR3: CASGGAGTQYF; DNA: TGCGCCAGCGGGGGGGCTGGTACGCAGTATTTT; size: .; J: TRBJ2-3; V: TRBV10-1; D: .
CDR3: CASTEGEAYTGELFF; DNA: TGTGCCAGCACCGAAGGGGAAGCATACACCGGGGAGCTGTTTTTT; size: .; J: TRBJ2-2; V: TRBV6-1; D: .
CDR3: CASQSWGGTDTQYF; DNA: TGTGCCAGTCAGTCTTGGGGGGGCACAGATACGCAGTATTTT; size: .; J: TRBJ2-3; V: TRBV19; D: .
CDR3: CASRRLAGDNEQFF; DNA: TGTGCCAGCAGACGACTAGCGGGCGACAATGAGCAGTTCTTC; size: .; J: TRBJ2-1; V: TRBV6-1; D: TRBD2
CDR3: CASSRPGTVEETQYF; DNA: TGTGCCAGCTCACGCCCCGGGACAGTAGAAGAGACCCAGTACTTC; size: .; J: TRBJ2-5; V: TRBV18; D: TRBD1
CDR3: CASSEFSYGYTF; DNA: TGTGCCAGCAGTGAGTTCAGCTATGGCTACACCTTC; size: .; J: TRBJ1-2; V: TRBV2; D: .
CDR3: CASSPTQGWGNYEQYF; DNA: TGTGCCAGCAGCCCAACACAGGGGTGGGGGAACTACGAGCAGTACTTC; size: .; J: TRBJ2-7; V: TRBV13; D: TRBD1
CDR3: CASRLTGGSAEAFF; DNA: TGTGCCAGTAGACTGACAGGGGGCTCGGCTGAAGCTTTCTTT; size: .; J: TRBJ1-1; V: TRBV19; D: TRBD1
CDR3: CASRAGERRQNIQYF; DNA: TGTGCCAGCAGGGCAGGGGAACGAAGGCAAAACATTCAGTACTTC; size: .; J: TRBJ2-4; V: TRBV28; D: .
CDR3: CASRPGTGGSQPQHF; DNA: TGTGCCAGCAGACCCGGGACAGGGGGTAGTCAGCCCCAGCATTTT; size: .; J: TRBJ1-5; V: TRBV2; D: TRBD1
CDR3: CASRNRGQDNEQFF; DNA: TGTGCCAGTAGAAACAGGGGGCAGGACAATGAGCAGTTCTTC; size: .; J: TRBJ2-1; V: TRBV19; D: TRBD1
CDR3: CASFGGLGGRALPAEQYF; DNA: TGTGCCAGCTTCGGGGGGTTGGGCGGGAGGGCCCTCCCGGCCGAGCAGTACTTC; size: .; J: TRBJ2-7; V: TRBV21-1; D: .
CDR3: CAWSGTSRADTQYF; DNA: TGTGCCTGGAGTGGAACTAGTAGGGCAGATACGCAGTATTTT; size: once; J: TRBJ2-3; V: TRBV30; D: .
CDR3: CASSPDPGGYYEQYF; DNA: TGCGCCAGCAGCCCCGACCCAGGGGGCTACTACGAGCAGTACTTC; size: .; J: TRBJ2-7; V: TRBV4-1; D: TRBD1
CDR3: CASSLYRQVNTEAFF; DNA: TGTGCCAGCAGTTTATATAGACAGGTTAACACTGAAGCTTTCTTT; size: few; J: TRBJ1-1; V: TRBV6-5; D: .
CDR3: CASSPDRGSYNEQFF; DNA: TGTGCCAGCAGCCCGGACAGGGGCTCCTACAATGAGCAGTTCTTC; size: .; J: TRBJ2-1; V: TRBV7-8; D: TRBD1
CDR3: CASSLGQGIYNEQFF; DNA: TGTGCCAGCAGCTTAGGACAGGGTATCTACAATGAGCAGTTCTTC; size: once; J: TRBJ2-1; V: TRBV7-6; D: TRBD1
CDR3: CASSHSPGTGVNYGYTF; DNA: TGTGCCAGCAGCCACTCTCCCGGGACAGGAGTTAACTATGGCTACACCTTC; size: many; J: TRBJ1-2; V: TRBV7-9; D: TRBD1
CDR3: CASSSGYSEKLFF; DNA: TGTGCCAGCAGCTCCGGCTATAGCGAAAAACTGTTTTTT; size: .; J: TRBJ1-4; V: TRBV7-7; D: .
CDR3: CASSVLDRAEQYF; DNA: TGTGCCAGCAGCGTTTTGGACAGGGCCGAGCAGTACTTC; size: .; J: TRBJ2-7; V: TRBV6-1; D: TRBD1